The source of this T cell receptor beta chain is a study of glioma-infiltrating T cells after dendritic cell vaccination. Study in general: Dendritic cell vaccination trial patients had either newly diagnosed or recurrent glioblastoma. Autologous tumor lysate-pulsed dendritic cell vaccination was given between about 2003 and 2013.

The repertoire was sequenced with immunoSEQ multiplex PCR; TCRdb's copy has only in-frame clones and lacks some. The sample lists under 130,000 clones; around 89% were seen once. Stated time point: after dendritic cell vaccination, including at tumor progression/relapse. Only patients with spare fresh-frozen tumor and over two years of follow-up were included. This clone is a singleton in its sample. The receptor was derived from a human donor with glioblastoma. The source was blood, collected after dendritic cell vaccination.

The CDR3, as DNA: TGTGCCAGTAGTATAGATCTCCCCGCGGGGACCACAGATACGCAGTATTTT. Protein product: CASSIDLPAGTTDTQYF. The chain recombines TRBV19 with TRBJ2-3, with D possibly being TRBD2 (6 bases). This CDR3 contains 17 residues. V shed 0 bases and J shed 2 bases, with 15 bases lying between them. The germline gives CDR1 LNHDA, CDR2 SQIVND (reference sequence).